This T cell receptor (beta chain) is from a study of blood T cell repertoires in COVID-19. Germline V gene sequence: CDR1 LGHDT, CDR2 YNNKEL (reference sequence). Unmatched junction bases numbered 4, after V lost 6 bases and J lost 0 bases. The length of the CDR3 is 16 residues. Profiling relied on immunoSEQ multiplex PCR, and the TCRdb table lists in-frame clones only, not all of them. The sample holds 250,000 to 300,000 clones, 88% seen once. The sequenced sample was peripheral blood. The sequence derives from a woman aged 70-85 years with COVID-19, enrolled during active disease. The genes are TRBV3-1 (or the pseudogene TRBV3-2) and TRBJ2-1, with TRBD2 matching over 11 bases. This CDR3 reads CASRRLAGSSYNEQFF. The DNA for the CDR3 is TGTGCCAGCAGAAGACTAGCGGGGTCCTCCTACAATGAGCAGTTCTTC.